The 6 T cell receptor beta chains below come from one sample, sequenced in a study of radiotherapy plus CTLA-4 blockade in lung cancer. Only in-frame clones appear in the TCRdb table, and some are missing; sequencing was by immunoSEQ multiplex PCR. The sample records about 91,000 clones, about two thirds being singletons. This specimen consisted of peripheral blood, obtained from a patient treated with radiotherapy plus ipilimumab. The receptors derive from a human donor with non-small cell lung cancer that progressed on radiotherapy plus ipilimumab.

The chain carries TRBV28 and TRBJ1-2; D ambiguous. V was pared by 3 bases and J by 7 bases, with 9 bases between. This CDR3 spans 12 amino acids. Looked up from germline, CDR1 is MDHEN and CDR2 is SYDVKM. CDR3 protein: CASSFEGRGYTF. CDR3 nucleotides: TGTGCCAGCAGTTTTGAGGGCCGTGGCTACACCTTC.

The chain joins TRBV6-6 to TRBJ2-1; 11 bases align to TRBD2. Looked up from germline, CDR1 is MNHNY and CDR2 is SVGAGI (reference sequence). The CDR3 runs 15 residues. J gave up 4 bases and V 6 bases, and 5 bases lay outside the gene matches. In DNA, the CDR3 is TGTGCCAGCAGCGACCTAGCGGGGGGATACAATGAGCAGTTCTTC. Protein sequence: CASSDLAGGYNEQFF.

The rearrangement joins TRBV5-5 to TRBJ2-7; a possible D gene is TRBD1 (5 bases). V lost 0 bases to trimming and J lost 0 bases, with 10 bases between them. The CDR3 length is 15 residues. Germline V gene data show CDR1 as SGHKS and CDR2 as YYEKEE (reference sequence). The chain's CDR3 is CASSLGAGLSYEQYF. DNA of the CDR3: TGTGCCAGCAGCTTGGGGGCAGGGCTCTCCTACGAGCAGTACTTC.

This rearrangement joins TRBV7-9 to TRBJ1-1; D is possibly TRBD1 (6 bases). The CDR3 has 15 amino acids. Germline V gives CDR1 SEHNR, CDR2 FQNEAQ (reference sequence). V was clipped by 1 base and J by 6 bases, with 15 bases between them. Here the CDR3 reads CASSLGRGDFSEAFF. CDR3 sequence (DNA): TGTGCCAGCAGCTTAGGTAGGGGGGATTTTTCTGAAGCTTTCTTT.

The V and J genes are TRBV13 and TRBJ1-2, with TRBD1 matching 8 bases. The germline CDR1 and CDR2 sequences are PRHDT and FYEKMQ (reference sequence). Trimming at V came to 2 bases and at J to 0 bases, leaving 8 bases not matched to a gene. This CDR3 comprises 17 residues. The CDR3 region has the DNA TGTGCCAGCAGCTTAAGGGACAGGCATGAAGCTAACTATGGCTACACCTTC. This sequence encodes CASSLRDRHEANYGYTF.

The chain joins TRBV6-5 to TRBJ2-7; D is uncertain. V was shortened by 5 bases and J by 0 bases, with 5 bases between the two germline ends. CDR1 is MNHEY, CDR2 SVGAGI, per germline. The length of the CDR3 is 12 residues. CDR3 DNA: TGTGCCAGCAGTACCCTCTCCTACGAGCAGTACTTC. Translation gives CASSTLSYEQYF.